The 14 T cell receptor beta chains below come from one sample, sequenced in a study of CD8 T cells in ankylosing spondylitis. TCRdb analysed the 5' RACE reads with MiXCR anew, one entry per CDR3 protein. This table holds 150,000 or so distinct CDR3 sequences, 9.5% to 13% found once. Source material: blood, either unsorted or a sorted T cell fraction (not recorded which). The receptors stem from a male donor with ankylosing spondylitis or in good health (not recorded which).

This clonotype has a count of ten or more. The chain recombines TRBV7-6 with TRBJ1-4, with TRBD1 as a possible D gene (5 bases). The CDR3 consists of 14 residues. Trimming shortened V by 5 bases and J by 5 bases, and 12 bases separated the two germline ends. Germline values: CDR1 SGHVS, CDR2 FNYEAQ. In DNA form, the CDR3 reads TGTGCCAGCAGCCCAGGGCCCCAAAATGAAAAACTGTTTTTT. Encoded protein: CASSPGPQNEKLFF.

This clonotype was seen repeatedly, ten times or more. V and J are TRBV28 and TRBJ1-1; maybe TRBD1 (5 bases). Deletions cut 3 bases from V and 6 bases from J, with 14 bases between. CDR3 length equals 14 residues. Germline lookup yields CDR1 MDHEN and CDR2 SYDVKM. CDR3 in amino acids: CASSLVEGEAEAFF. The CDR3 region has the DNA TGTGCCAGCAGTTTGGTTGAAGGGGAAGCTGAAGCTTTCTTT.

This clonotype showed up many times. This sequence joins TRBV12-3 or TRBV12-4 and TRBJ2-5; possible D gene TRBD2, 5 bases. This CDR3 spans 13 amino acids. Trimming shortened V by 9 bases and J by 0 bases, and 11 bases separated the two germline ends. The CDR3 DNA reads TGTGCCAGTAGGACTCCATACCAAGAGACCCAGTACTTC. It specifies CASRTPYQETQYF.

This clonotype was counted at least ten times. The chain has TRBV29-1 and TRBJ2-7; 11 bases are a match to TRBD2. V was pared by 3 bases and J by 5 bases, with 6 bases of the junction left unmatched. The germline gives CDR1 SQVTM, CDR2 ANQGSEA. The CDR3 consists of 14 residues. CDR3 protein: CSVEATSGSDEQYF. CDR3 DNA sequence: TGCAGCGTTGAGGCCACTAGCGGGAGTGACGAGCAGTACTTC.

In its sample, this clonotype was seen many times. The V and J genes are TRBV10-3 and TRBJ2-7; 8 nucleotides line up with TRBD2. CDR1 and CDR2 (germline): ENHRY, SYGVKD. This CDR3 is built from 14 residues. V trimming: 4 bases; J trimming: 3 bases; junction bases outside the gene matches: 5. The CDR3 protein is CAISAGLAGYEQYF. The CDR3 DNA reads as TGTGCCATCAGTGCGGGCCTAGCGGGCTACGAGCAGTACTTC.

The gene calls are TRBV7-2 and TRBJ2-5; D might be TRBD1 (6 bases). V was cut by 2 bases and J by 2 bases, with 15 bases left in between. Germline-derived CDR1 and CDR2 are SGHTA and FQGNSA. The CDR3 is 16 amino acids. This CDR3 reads CASSLPFGRGQETQYF. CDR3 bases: TGTGCCAGCAGCTTACCCTTTGGCAGGGGACAAGAGACCCAGTACTTC.

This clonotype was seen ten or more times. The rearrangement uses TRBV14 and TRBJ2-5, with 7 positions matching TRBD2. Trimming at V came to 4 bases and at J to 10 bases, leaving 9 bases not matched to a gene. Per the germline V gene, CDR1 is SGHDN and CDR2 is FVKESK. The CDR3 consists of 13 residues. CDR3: CASSPIERGIQYF. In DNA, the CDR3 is TGTGCCAGCAGCCCCATAGAGCGGGGAATCCAGTACTTC.

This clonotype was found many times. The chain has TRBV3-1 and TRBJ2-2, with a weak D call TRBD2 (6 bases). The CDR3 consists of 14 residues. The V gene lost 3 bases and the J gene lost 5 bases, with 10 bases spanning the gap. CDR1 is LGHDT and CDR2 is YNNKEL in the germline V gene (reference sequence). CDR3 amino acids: CASSHGRGTGELFF. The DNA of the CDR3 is TGTGCCAGCAGCCACGGGAGAGGGACCGGGGAGCTGTTTTTT.

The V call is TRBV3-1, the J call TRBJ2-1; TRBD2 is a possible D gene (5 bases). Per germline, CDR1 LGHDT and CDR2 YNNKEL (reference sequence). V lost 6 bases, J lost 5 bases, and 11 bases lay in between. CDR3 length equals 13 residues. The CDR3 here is CASRPHGDNEQFF. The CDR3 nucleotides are TGTGCCAGCAGACCCCACGGGGACAATGAGCAGTTCTTC.

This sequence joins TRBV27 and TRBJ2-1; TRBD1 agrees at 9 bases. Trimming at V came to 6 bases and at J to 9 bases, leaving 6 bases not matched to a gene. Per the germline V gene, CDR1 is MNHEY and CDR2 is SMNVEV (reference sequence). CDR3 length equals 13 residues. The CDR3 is CASSRDRESEQFF. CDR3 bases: TGTGCCAGCAGCCGGGACAGGGAGTCTGAGCAGTTCTTC.

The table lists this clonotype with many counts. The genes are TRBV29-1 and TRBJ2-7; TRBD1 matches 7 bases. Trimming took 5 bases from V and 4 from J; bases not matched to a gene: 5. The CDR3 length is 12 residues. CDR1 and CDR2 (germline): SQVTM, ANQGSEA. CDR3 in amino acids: CSVSNRGYEQYF. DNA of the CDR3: TGCAGCGTTTCTAACAGGGGATACGAGCAGTACTTC.

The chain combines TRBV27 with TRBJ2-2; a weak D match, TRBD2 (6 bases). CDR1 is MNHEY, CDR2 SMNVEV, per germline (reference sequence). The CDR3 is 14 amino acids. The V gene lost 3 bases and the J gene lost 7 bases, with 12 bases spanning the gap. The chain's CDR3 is CASSLGGVDGELFF. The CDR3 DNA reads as TGTGCCAGCAGTTTGGGGGGAGTGGACGGGGAGCTGTTTTTT.

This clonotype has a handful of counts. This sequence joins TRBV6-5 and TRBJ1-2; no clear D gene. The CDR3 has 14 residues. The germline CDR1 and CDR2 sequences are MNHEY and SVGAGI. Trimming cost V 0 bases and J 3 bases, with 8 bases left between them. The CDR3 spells CASSYSPGDYGYTF. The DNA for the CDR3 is TGTGCCAGCAGTTACTCGCCAGGAGACTATGGCTACACCTTC.

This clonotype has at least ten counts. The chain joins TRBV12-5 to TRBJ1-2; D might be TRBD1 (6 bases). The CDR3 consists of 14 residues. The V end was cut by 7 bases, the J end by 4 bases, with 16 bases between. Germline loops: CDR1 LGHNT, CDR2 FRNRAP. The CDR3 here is CASARGLQGYGYTF. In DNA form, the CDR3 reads TGTGCTAGTGCCCGTGGATTACAGGGCTATGGCTACACCTTC. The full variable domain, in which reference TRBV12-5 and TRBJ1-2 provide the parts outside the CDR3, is DARVTQTPRHKVTEMGQEVTMRCQPILGHNTVFWYRQTMMQGLELLAYFRNRAPLDDSGMPKDRFSAEMPDATLATLKIQPSEPRDSAVYFCASARGLQGYGYTFGSGTRLTVV.